These 13 T cell receptor beta chains originate from one sample sequenced in a study of technical replicates of blood from a handful of donors. The data were produced by immunoSEQ multiplex PCR, yet TCRdb's version contains in-frame clones alone and is incomplete. The table shows tens of thousands of clones, with 90% to 95% occurring only once. Sequencing was performed on T cells isolated from PBMCs. The receptor set was obtained from a human donor in good health.

This clone was observed a single time. The chain uses TRBV2 and TRBJ2-1; possible D gene TRBD2, 7 bases. The CDR3 runs to 17 residues. The germline V gene has CDR1 SNHLY and CDR2 FYNNEI. V was clipped by 1 base and J by 9 bases, with 22 bases between them. For the CDR3, the DNA is TGTGCCAGCAGTGAAGATGAGGGGGAGGGCCTATTGATTGAGCAGTTCTTC. Encoded protein: CASSEDEGEGLLIEQFF.

The table lists this clone with a count of one. The genes are TRBV9 and TRBJ2-2; 8 bases align to TRBD1. The junction had 1 base not matched to a gene; V was cut back by 1 base and J by 2 bases. Per germline, CDR1 SGDLS and CDR2 YYNGEE. The length of the CDR3 is 15 residues. CDR3 bases: TGTGCCAGCAGCGTAACAGGGGGTAACACCGGGGAGCTGTTTTTT. Its translation is CASSVTGGNTGELFF.

The chain is built from TRBV4-1 and TRBJ2-6; D gene ambiguous. Trimming stripped 0 bases from V and 0 bases from J, with 12 bases between. Germline V gene lookup returns CDR1 MGHRA and CDR2 YSYEKL. The length of the CDR3 is 18 residues. This CDR3 is CASSQEQSSFSGANVLTF. The CDR3 DNA sequence: TGCGCCAGCAGCCAAGAACAGTCCTCCTTCTCTGGGGCCAACGTCCTGACTTTC.

The rearrangement links TRBV19 to TRBJ2-7, with 7 bases fitting TRBD1. From germline, CDR1 is LNHDA and CDR2 SQIVND (reference sequence). V lost 10 bases to trimming and J lost 2 bases; unmatched junction nucleotides: 11. The CDR3 extends over 14 amino acids. CDR3 nucleotides: TGTGCCACCACCGCGAGACAGGGAACCTACGAGCAGTACTTC. Residues: CATTARQGTYEQYF.

This chain connects TRBV5-6 to TRBJ1-2, with 7 positions matching TRBD1. The CDR3 contains 13 residues. V shed 0 bases, J shed 4 bases, and the junction held 0 bases outside the gene matches. Germline lookup yields CDR1 SGHDT and CDR2 YYEEEE. CDR3 loop: CASSLEGAYGYTF. The CDR3 nucleotides read TGTGCCAGCAGCTTGGAGGGGGCCTATGGCTACACCTTC. Based on the CDR3 plus reference TRBV5-6 and TRBJ1-2, the full variable domain is DAGVTQSPTHLIKTRGQQVTLRCSPKSGHDTVSWYQQALGQGPQFIFQYYEEEERQRGNFPDRFSGHQFPNYSSELNVNALLLGDSALYLCASSLEGAYGYTFGSGTRLTVV.

The chain uses TRBV4-2 and TRBJ2-3; D is perhaps TRBD1 (6 bases). The CDR3 is made up of 15 amino acids. Per the germline V gene, CDR1 is LGHNA and CDR2 is YNFKEQ. V lost 4 bases to trimming and J lost 3 bases, with 14 bases between them. The CDR3 DNA follows: TGTGCCAGCAGCCTAGGGGGAGCCAATACAGATACGCAGTATTTT. Residues: CASSLGGANTDTQYF.

The chain recombines TRBV6-6 with TRBJ2-5, with D possibly matching TRBD2 (6 bases). The germline V and J ends were trimmed by 2 bases and 2 bases, with 9 bases remaining between them. Germline V CDR1 and CDR2: MNHNY, SVGAGI (reference sequence). This CDR3 has 14 residues. CDR3 amino acids: CASSYDAGQETQYF. The CDR3 region has the DNA TGTGCCAGCAGTTACGACGCGGGACAAGAGACCCAGTACTTC.

This chain connects TRBV11-3 to TRBJ1-1, with 8 bases aligning to TRBD1. The CDR3 contains 13 residues. The V and J ends lost 1 base and 8 bases, in that order; junction bases with no gene match: 3. The germline V gene has CDR1 SGHNT and CDR2 YENEEA. The DNA of the CDR3 is TGTGCCAGCAGCTTAGCAGGGGACAGGGAAGCTTTCTTT. It yields the protein CASSLAGDREAFF.

This chain joins TRBV6-6 and TRBJ2-3; TRBD1 matches 8 bases. This CDR3 has 16 amino acids. The V gene's germline CDR1 is MNHNY and CDR2 SVGAGI (reference sequence). Trimming cost V 6 bases and J 0 bases; bases outside gene matches: 8. The CDR3 nucleotides read TGTGCCAGCAGGCACGGACAGGGCCTTAGCACAGATACGCAGTATTTT. Residues: CASRHGQGLSTDTQYF.

V is TRBV11-2 and J is TRBJ2-5; 10 bases agree with TRBD1. The length of the CDR3 is 15 residues. Germline V lookup: CDR1 SGHAT, CDR2 FQNNGV. V lost 5 bases, J lost 1 base, and 4 bases stayed unmatched. The CDR3 reads CASSPWTGGQETQYF. For the CDR3, the DNA is TGTGCCAGCAGCCCCTGGACAGGGGGCCAAGAGACCCAGTACTTC.

The J gene is TRBJ1-2, the V gene TRBV19; D unclear. Trimming cost V 5 bases and J 4 bases, with 11 bases left between them. In germline, CDR1 is LNHDA, CDR2 SQIVND (reference sequence). This CDR3 has 13 residues. CDR3 protein: CASSLLTSYGYTF. CDR3 nucleotide sequence: TGTGCCAGTAGTCTTCTTACCAGCTATGGCTACACCTTC.

V and J are TRBV7-3 and TRBJ2-6; 7 bases map to TRBD1. Germline lookup yields CDR1 SGHTA and CDR2 FQGTGA. The CDR3 has 18 amino acids. The V segment lost 5 bases and the J segment 0 bases; nucleotides outside the gene matches: 10. DNA of the CDR3: TGTGCCAGCAGCCCGCCGGGACAGCGAAGCTCTGGGGCCAACGTCCTGACTTTC. Translation gives CASSPPGQRSSGANVLTF.

V gene TRBV5-1 combines with J gene TRBJ1-2; perhaps TRBD1 as D (6 bases). Germline V gives CDR1 SGHRS, CDR2 YFSETQ. The V end was cut by 4 bases, the J end by 2 bases, with 9 bases between. The CDR3 is 13 amino acids. This CDR3 reads CASSPGTNYGYTF. The CDR3 coding sequence is TGCGCCAGCAGCCCCGGGACAAACTATGGCTACACCTTC. The entire variable domain, with the rest obtained from reference TRBV5-1 and TRBJ1-2, is as follows: KAGVTQTPRYLIKTRGQQVTLSCSPISGHRSVSWYQQTPGQGLQFLFEYFSETQRNKGNFPGRFSGRQFSNSRSEMNVSTLELGDSALYLCASSPGTNYGYTFGSGTRLTVV.